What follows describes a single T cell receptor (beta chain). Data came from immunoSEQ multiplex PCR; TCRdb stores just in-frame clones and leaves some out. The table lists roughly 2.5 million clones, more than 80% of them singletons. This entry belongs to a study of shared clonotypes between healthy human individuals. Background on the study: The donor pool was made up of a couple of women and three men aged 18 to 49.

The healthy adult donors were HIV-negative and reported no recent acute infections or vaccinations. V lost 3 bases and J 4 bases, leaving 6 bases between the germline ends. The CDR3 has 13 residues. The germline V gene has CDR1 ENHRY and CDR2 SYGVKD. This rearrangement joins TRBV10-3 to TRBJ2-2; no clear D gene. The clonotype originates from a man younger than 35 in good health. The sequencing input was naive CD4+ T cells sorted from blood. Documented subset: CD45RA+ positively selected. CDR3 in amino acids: CAISDVGTGELFF. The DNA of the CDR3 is TGTGCCATCAGTGATGTAGGCACCGGGGAGCTGTTTTTT.